Listed here are 5 T cell receptor beta chains from one sample, sequenced in a study of T-cell reconstitution after alpha-beta-depleted transplantation in children. The library targeted TCRbeta and was prepared with unique molecular identifiers. TCRdb redid the calling of the PCR reads with MiXCR, one entry per CDR3 protein. The sample has about 70,000 distinct CDR3 sequences, under 13% seen once. The specimen was PBMCs, collected before TCRalphabeta/CD19-depleted stem cell transplant. These receptor sequences come from a boy aged 5-17 years with acute myeloid leukemia, due to receive a stem cell transplant.

This clonotype has more than one count but fewer than ten. The chain joins TRBV7-2 to TRBJ2-2; 10 nucleotides agree with TRBD2. The CDR3 contains 16 residues. From germline, CDR1 is SGHTA and CDR2 FQGNSA. The trim removed 4 bases at V and 4 bases at J, leaving 6 bases unmatched. The CDR3 sequence: CASSSGAGGGTGELFF. The CDR3 region has the DNA TGTGCCAGCAGCTCAGGAGCGGGAGGGGGCACCGGGGAGCTGTTTTTT.

The sample holds many counts of this clonotype. This sequence joins TRBV29-1 and TRBJ2-2; no firm D call. This CDR3 region has 13 residues. Between the trimmed V and J ends, which lost 5 bases and 0 bases, there was a span of 7 bases. The germline V gene encodes CDR1 SQVTM and CDR2 ANQGSEA. The CDR3 sequence: CSVRSANTGELFF. The CDR3 nucleotides read TGCAGCGTTCGCAGCGCGAACACCGGGGAGCTGTTTTTT.

This clonotype was recorded many times. The genes are TRBV5-6 and TRBJ2-7; TRBD2 is a possible D gene (6 bases). The germline V and J ends were trimmed by 0 bases and 1 base, with 8 bases remaining between them. This CDR3 region has 14 residues. Germline CDR1 is SGHDT and CDR2 is YYEEEE. The CDR3 region is CASSLGGDSYEQYF. The CDR3 DNA follows: TGTGCCAGCAGCTTGGGGGGGGATTCCTACGAGCAGTACTTC.

This clonotype showed up many times. This rearrangement joins TRBV27 to TRBJ2-1; 9 nucleotides align to TRBD1. Germline trimming cut 5 bases from V and 15 bases from J; bases unmatched to any gene: 8. CDR1 is MNHEY, CDR2 SMNVEV, per germline (reference sequence). CDR3 length equals 12 residues. DNA of the CDR3: TGTGCCAGCAGTCCCGCGGGACAGGGTGGGTTCTTC. As protein: CASSPAGQGGFF.

This sequence joins TRBV5-4 and TRBJ2-1, with D perhaps matching TRBD1 or TRBD2 (6 bases each). The CDR3 is made up of 15 amino acids. Trimming took 0 bases from V and 7 from J, leaving 14 bases between them. Germline-derived CDR1 and CDR2 are SGHNT and YYREEE (reference sequence). The CDR3 loop is CASSLVAGDWNEQFF. DNA of the CDR3: TGTGCCAGCAGCTTGGTGGCAGGGGACTGGAATGAGCAGTTCTTC.